This entry is about one TCR beta chain. The sample comes from a study of CD8 T cells in Susac syndrome. V lost 11 bases and J 0 bases, leaving 11 bases between the germline ends. CDR3 length equals 13 residues. The germline CDR1 and CDR2 sequences are SNHLY and FYNNEI. About 0.5 to 1 ug RNA was reverse transcribed with random hexamers. A single record per CDR3 protein comes from TCRdb applying MiXCR to the immunoSEQ multiplex PCR reads. The sample holds 150,000 to 200,000 distinct CDR3 sequences; about 91% are singletons and the top ten take about 0.1%. Sequenced material: CD4+ T cells from PBMCs. The chain has TRBV2 and TRBJ2-1, with a weak D call TRBD2 (5 bases). The TCR was taken from a human donor with Susac syndrome. CDR3 bases: TGTGCCGGCGCAGCGGACTCCTACAATGAGCAGTTCTTC. This gives the protein CAGAADSYNEQFF. Using reference TRBV2 and TRBJ2-1 for the parts outside the CDR3, the full variable domain is EPEVTQTPSHQVTQMGQEVILRCVPISNHLYFYWYRQILGQKVEFLVSFYNNEISEKSEIFDDQFSVERPDGSNFTLKIRSTKLEDSAMYFCAGAADSYNEQFFGPGTRLTVL.